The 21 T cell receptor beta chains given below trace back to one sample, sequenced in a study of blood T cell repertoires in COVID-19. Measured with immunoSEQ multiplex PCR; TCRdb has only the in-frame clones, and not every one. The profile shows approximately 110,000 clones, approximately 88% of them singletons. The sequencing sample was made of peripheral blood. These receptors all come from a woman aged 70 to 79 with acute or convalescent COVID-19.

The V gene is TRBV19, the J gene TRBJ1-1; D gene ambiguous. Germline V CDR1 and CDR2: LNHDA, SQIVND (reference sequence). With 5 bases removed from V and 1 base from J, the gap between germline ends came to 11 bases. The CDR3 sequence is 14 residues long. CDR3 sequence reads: CASSPQVQNTEAFF. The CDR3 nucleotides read TGTGCCAGTAGTCCGCAGGTACAGAACACTGAAGCTTTCTTT.

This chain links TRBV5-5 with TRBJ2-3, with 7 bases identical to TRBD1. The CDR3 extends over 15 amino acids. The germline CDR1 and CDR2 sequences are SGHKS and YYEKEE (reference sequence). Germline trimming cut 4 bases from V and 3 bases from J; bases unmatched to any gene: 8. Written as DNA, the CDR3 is TGTGCCAGCAGCCTCCGGGACAGTGGGACAGATACGCAGTATTTT. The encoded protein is CASSLRDSGTDTQYF.

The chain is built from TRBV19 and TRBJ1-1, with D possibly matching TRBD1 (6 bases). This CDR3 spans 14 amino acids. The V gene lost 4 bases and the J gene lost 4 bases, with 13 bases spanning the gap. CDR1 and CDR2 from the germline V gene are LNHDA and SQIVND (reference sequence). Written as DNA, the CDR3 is TGTGCCAGTAGTACCTCAGGGGCGGGCACTGAAGCTTTCTTT. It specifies CASSTSGAGTEAFF.

The CDR3 region is CAVTGTGAGYTF. The CDR3 nucleotides read TGTGCCGTAACCGGGACAGGGGCTGGCTACACCTTC. The rearrangement uses TRBV30 and TRBJ1-2; 10 bases map to TRBD1. Per germline, CDR1 GTSNPN and CDR2 SVGIG (reference sequence). The CDR3 consists of 12 residues. The V gene end was trimmed by 8 bases and the J gene end by 7 bases; junction bases not matched to a gene: 7. Supplemented by reference TRBV30 and TRBJ1-2, the full variable domain reads SQTIHQWPATLVQPVGSPLSLECTVEGTSNPNLYWYRQAAGRGLQLLFYSVGIGQISSEVPQNLSASRPQDRQFILSSKKLLLSDSGFYLCAVTGTGAGYTFGSGTRLTVV.

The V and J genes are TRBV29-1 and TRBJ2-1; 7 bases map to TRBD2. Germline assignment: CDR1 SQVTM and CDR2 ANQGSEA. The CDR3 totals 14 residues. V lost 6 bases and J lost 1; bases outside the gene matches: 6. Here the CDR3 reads CSVKREGSYNEQFF. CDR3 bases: TGCAGCGTCAAAAGGGAGGGGTCCTACAATGAGCAGTTCTTC.

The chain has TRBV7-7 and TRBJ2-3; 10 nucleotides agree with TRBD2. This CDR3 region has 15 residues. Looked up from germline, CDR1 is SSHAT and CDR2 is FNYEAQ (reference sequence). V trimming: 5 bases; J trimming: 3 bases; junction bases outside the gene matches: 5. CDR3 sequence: CASSPTSGATDTQYF. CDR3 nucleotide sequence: TGTGCCAGCAGCCCTACTAGCGGGGCTACAGATACGCAGTATTTT.

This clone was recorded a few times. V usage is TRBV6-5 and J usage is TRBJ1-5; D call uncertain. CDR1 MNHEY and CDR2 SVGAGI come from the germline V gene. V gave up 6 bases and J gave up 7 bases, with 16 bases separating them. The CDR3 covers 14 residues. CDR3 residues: CASRDGRLSQPQHF. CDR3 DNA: TGTGCCAGCAGAGATGGCCGTCTTAGCCAGCCCCAGCATTTT.

The CDR3 spells CASSQDARAYNEQFF. The CDR3 DNA follows: TGCGCCAGCAGCCAAGATGCGAGAGCTTACAATGAGCAGTTCTTC. The chain recombines TRBV4-1 with TRBJ2-1; D is undetermined. This CDR3 contains 15 residues. Germline V gene data show CDR1 as MGHRA and CDR2 as YSYEKL. The V gene lost 0 bases and the J gene lost 4 bases, with 10 bases spanning the gap.

As DNA, the CDR3 is TGTGCCAGCAGTGAACCCCTTCTAGCGGGAGGGGGCGATGAGCAGTTCTTC. The encoded protein is CASSEPLLAGGGDEQFF. The chain recombines TRBV2 with TRBJ2-1; TRBD2 matches 12 bases. Unmatched junction bases numbered 10, after V lost 2 bases and J lost 8 bases. The CDR3 has 17 amino acids. Germline CDR1 is SNHLY and CDR2 is FYNNEI.

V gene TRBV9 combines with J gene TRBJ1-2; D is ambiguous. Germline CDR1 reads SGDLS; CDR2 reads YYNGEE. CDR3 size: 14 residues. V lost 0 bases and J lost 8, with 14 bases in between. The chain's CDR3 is CASSVGPGPEGYTF. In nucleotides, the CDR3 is TGTGCCAGCAGCGTAGGCCCGGGTCCAGAAGGCTACACCTTC.

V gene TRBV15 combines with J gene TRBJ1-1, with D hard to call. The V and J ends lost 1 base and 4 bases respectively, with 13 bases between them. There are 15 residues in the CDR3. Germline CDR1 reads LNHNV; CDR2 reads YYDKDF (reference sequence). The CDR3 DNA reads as TGTGCCACCAGCAGAGGGGAGGGAGTGGGCACTGAAGCTTTCTTT. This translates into CATSRGEGVGTEAFF.

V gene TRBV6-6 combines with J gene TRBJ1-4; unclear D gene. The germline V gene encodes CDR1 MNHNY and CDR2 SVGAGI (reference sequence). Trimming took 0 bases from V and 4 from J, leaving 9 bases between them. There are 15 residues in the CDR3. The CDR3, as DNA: TGTGCCAGCAGTTACTCCGAGCCGATTAATGAAAAACTGTTTTTT. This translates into CASSYSEPINEKLFF.

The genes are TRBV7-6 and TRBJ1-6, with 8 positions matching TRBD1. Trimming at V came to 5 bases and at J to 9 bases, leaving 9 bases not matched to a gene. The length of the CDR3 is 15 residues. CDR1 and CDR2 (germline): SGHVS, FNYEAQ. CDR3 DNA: TGTGCCAGCAGCCCCACCGGGACAGGATCTTCACCCCTCCACTTT. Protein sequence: CASSPTGTGSSPLHF.

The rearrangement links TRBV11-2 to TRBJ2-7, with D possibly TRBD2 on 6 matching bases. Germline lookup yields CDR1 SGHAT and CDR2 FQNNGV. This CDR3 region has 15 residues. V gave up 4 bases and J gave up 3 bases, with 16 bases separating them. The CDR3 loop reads CASSSLPGGRYEQYF. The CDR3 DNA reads TGTGCCAGCAGCTCCCTGCCCGGGGGTCGCTACGAGCAGTACTTC.

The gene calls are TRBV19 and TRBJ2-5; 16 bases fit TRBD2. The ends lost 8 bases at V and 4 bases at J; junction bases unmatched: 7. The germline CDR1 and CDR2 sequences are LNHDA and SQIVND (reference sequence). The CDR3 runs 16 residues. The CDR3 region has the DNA TGTGCCAGTGGCGGGACTAGCGGGAGGGCCGGAGAGACCCAGTACTTC. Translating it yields CASGGTSGRAGETQYF.

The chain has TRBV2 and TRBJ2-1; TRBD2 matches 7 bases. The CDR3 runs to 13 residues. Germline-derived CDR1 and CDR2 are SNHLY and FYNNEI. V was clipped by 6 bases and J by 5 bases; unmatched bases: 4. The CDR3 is CASRLASNNEQFF. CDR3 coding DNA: TGTGCCAGCAGACTAGCGTCTAACAATGAGCAGTTCTTC.

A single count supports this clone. DNA of the CDR3: TGTGCCTGGGCAGGGGTGGACGAGCAGTACTTC. It codes for CAWAGVDEQYF. The chain is built from TRBV30 and TRBJ2-7; TRBD1 might be the D (6 bases). The germline CDR1 and CDR2 sequences are GTSNPN and SVGIG (reference sequence). The length of the CDR3 is 11 residues. V gave up 5 bases and J gave up 5 bases, with 10 bases separating them.

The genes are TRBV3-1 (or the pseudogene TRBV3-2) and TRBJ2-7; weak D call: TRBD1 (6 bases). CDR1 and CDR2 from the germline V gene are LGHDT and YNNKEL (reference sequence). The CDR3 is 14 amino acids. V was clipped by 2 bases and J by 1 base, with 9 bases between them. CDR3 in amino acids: CASSQQGISYEQYF. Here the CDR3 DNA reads TGTGCCAGCAGCCAACAGGGGATTTCCTACGAGCAGTACTTC.

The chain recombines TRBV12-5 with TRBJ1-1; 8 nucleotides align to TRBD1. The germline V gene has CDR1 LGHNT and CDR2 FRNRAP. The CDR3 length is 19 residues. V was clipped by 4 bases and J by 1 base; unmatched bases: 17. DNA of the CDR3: TGTGCTAGTGGTTCCCGTACAGGCAGGGGGCATGTCACGAACACTGAAGCTTTCTTT. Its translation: CASGSRTGRGHVTNTEAFF. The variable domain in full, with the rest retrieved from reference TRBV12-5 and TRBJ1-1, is DARVTQTPRHKVTEMGQEVTMRCQPILGHNTVFWYRQTMMQGLELLAYFRNRAPLDDSGMPKDRFSAEMPDATLATLKIQPSEPRDSAVYFCASGSRTGRGHVTNTEAFFGQGTRLTVV.

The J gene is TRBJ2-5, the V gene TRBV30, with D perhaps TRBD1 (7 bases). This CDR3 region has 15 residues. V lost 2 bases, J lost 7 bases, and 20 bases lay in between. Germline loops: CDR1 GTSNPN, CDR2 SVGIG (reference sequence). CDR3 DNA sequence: TGTGCCTGGAGTACAGCCGGGGGACAGTCGGGGACCCAGTACTTC. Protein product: CAWSTAGGQSGTQYF.

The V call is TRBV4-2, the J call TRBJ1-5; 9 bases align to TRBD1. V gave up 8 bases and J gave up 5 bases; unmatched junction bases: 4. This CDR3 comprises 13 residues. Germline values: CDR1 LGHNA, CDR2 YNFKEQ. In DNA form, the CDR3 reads TGTGCCAGCCAGGGACAGGGAGATCAGCCCCAGCATTTT. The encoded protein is CASQGQGDQPQHF.